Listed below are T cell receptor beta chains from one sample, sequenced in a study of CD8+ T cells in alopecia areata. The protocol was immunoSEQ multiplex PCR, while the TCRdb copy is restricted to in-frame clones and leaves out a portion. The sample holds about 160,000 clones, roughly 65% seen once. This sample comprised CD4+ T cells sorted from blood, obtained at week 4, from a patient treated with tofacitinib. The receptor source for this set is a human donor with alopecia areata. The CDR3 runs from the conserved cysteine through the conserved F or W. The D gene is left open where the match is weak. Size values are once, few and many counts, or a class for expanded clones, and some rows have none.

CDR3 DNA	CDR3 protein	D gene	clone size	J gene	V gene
TGCGCCAGCAGCTTGGCAGGTGGGCTCTACAATGAGCAGTTCTTC	CASSLAGGLYNEQFF	-	-	TRBJ2-1	TRBV5-1
TGTGCCAGCAGCTCAACGACAGGGGCTCCTTTCTCTGGGGCCAACGTCCTGACTTTC	CASSSTTGAPFSGANVLTF	TRBD1	-	TRBJ2-6	TRBV7-3
TGTGCCAGCAGCGTACTGAATGAGCAGTTCTTC	CASSVLNEQFF	-	-	TRBJ2-1	TRBV9
TGCAGCCTAAGGACAGGGAGCCTTCCGAACACTGAAGCTTTCTTT	CSLRTGSLPNTEAFF	TRBD1	few	TRBJ1-1	TRBV29-1
TGTGCCAGCAGCTTAAGGCAAGAGACCCAGTACTTC	CASSLRQETQYF	-	-	TRBJ2-5	TRBV7-2
TGCGCCAGCAGCTTGACCCGGCACTACGAGCAGTACTTC	CASSLTRHYEQYF	-	-	TRBJ2-7	TRBV5-1
TGTGCCAGCAGCTTGCAGCCTAATCAGCCCCAGCATTTT	CASSLQPNQPQHF	-	-	TRBJ1-5	TRBV7-9
TGTGCCTGGAGTGTACTGGCCGCCTACGAGCAGTACTTC	CAWSVLAAYEQYF	-	-	TRBJ2-7	TRBV30
TGTGCCTGGAGGTCAAATATATTGCTCGGGACAGGGGACTCTGGGGCCAACGTCCTGACTTTC	CAWRSNILLGTGDSGANVLTF	TRBD1	-	TRBJ2-6	TRBV30
TGTGCCAGCAGCTCCCCCAGGACTGTAGGTGGTGAAGCTTTCTTT	CASSSPRTVGGEAFF	-	-	TRBJ1-1	TRBV5-4
TGCGCCAGCAGCGCCGGGGCCCTCACAGATACGCAGTATTTT	CASSAGALTDTQYF	-	-	TRBJ2-3	TRBV5-1
TGTGCCAGCAGCACTACAGGGGGCGCGGATGGCTACACCTTC	CASSTTGGADGYTF	TRBD1	-	TRBJ1-2	TRBV5-4
TGTGCCTGGAGCTCCGGACAGATGAATTCACCCCTCCACTTT	CAWSSGQMNSPLHF	-	-	TRBJ1-6	TRBV30
TGTGCCTGGACCGGGGGAGGACAGGGGCTCGAACTGTTTTTT	CAWTGGGQGLELFF	TRBD1	once	TRBJ1-4	TRBV30
TGCAGTGTATGGGGGGGGGATACGCAGTATTTT	CSVWGGDTQYF	TRBD2	-	TRBJ2-3	TRBV20-1
TGTGCCAGTAGTATGTACGGGGGCCCGAACACCGGGGAGCTGTTTTTT	CASSMYGGPNTGELFF	-	few	TRBJ2-2	TRBV19
TGCAGCGTTGTTGGGGAAGGCGCTTTCTTT	CSVVGEGAFF	-	once	TRBJ1-1	TRBV29-1
TGTGCCAGCAACGAGGGTTCCTACAATGAGCAGTTCTTC	CASNEGSYNEQFF	-	-	TRBJ2-1	TRBV2
TGTGCCAGCAGTTACGCCCGGGACACCCTTTTGGATTTT	CASSYARDTLLDF	-	-	TRBJ1-5	TRBV6-5
TGTGCCAGCAGTTACTCAGGGACACCGGATGAAAAACTGTTTTTT	CASSYSGTPDEKLFF	-	-	TRBJ1-4	TRBV6-5
TGTGCCAGCAGCTTAGTGCAGGGGACCTACGAGCAGTACTTC	CASSLVQGTYEQYF	-	-	TRBJ2-7	TRBV7-2
TGCGCCAGCAGCTTTTTGACGGCCTCCTACGAGCAGTACTTC	CASSFLTASYEQYF	-	few	TRBJ2-7	TRBV5-1
TGCAGCGTTGAAGATCAGGGGGTGGTGGGAGCTTTCTTT	CSVEDQGVVGAFF	TRBD1	-	TRBJ1-1	TRBV29-1
TGTGCCTGGAGTGTACACTATGGCTACACCTTC	CAWSVHYGYTF	-	-	TRBJ1-2	TRBV30
TGCAGCGTTGAATCATCCTACAATGAGCAGTTCTTC	CSVESSYNEQFF	-	-	TRBJ2-1	TRBV29-1
TGTGCCTGGAGTATCTACGGTTCACCCCTCCACTTT	CAWSIYGSPLHF	-	few	TRBJ1-6	TRBV30
TGTGCCAGCAGTGACCTTGAAGGTTGGCTGTTTTTT	CASSDLEGWLFF	-	few	TRBJ2-2	TRBV25-1